This TCR beta chain was captured in a study of blood T cell repertoires in COVID-19. Study at large: There were acute and convalescent COVID-19 samples, and they came from the United States, Italy and Spain. The cDNA or gDNA used as material had been derived from T cells, B-cell-depleted T cells, or PBMCs.

The sample holds one count of this clone. In the original processing: Scientists estimated how many nucleated cells there were by amplifying reference gene primers. This table comes from immunoSEQ multiplex PCR, and its TCRdb copy is limited to in-frame clones, with some not included. That table is the source of V, J and clone size, and D and trimming were worked out from the DNA. The table includes about 150,000 clones, 65% to 85% detected once. The germline gives CDR1 SGDLS, CDR2 YYNGEE. The CDR3 loop spans 14 amino acids. V gave up 4 bases and J gave up 3 bases; unmatched junction bases: 6. The sample comprised peripheral blood. The sequence derives from a woman at least 80 years old with acute or convalescent COVID-19. This chain connects TRBV9 to TRBJ2-7; TRBD1 matches 8 bases. CDR3 nucleotides: TGTGCCAGCAGCCTCCGACAGGGGAACTACGAGCAGTACTTC. It codes for CASSLRQGNYEQYF. Using reference TRBV9 and TRBJ2-7 for the parts outside the CDR3, the full variable domain is DSGVTQTPKHLITATGQRVTLRCSPRSGDLSVYWYQQSLDQGLQFLIQYYNGEERAKGNILERFSAQQFPDLHSELNLSSLELGDSALYFCASSLRQGNYEQYFGPGTRLTVT.